This T cell receptor beta chain was recorded in a study of shared clonotypes between healthy human individuals. Each PCR replicate from the sorted subsets contained 150 to 250 ng DNA, which is about 31,000 T cell genomes. Only in-frame clones appear in the TCRdb table, and some are missing; sequencing was by immunoSEQ multiplex PCR. The sample gives about 1 million clones, about 80% of which show up once; about 1.5% is in the top ten. Trimming took off 0 bases at V and 4 bases at J, with 2 bases between the two ends. Germline assignment: CDR1 SGHTS and CDR2 YDEGEE. This CDR3 contains 11 residues. On this clone: This sequence may be a read error, since a much larger clone differs from it by one base.

The sample taken for sequencing was memory CD4+ T cells sorted from blood. The subset: CD45RA-negative fraction. This chain connects TRBV5-8 to TRBJ2-7; no reliable D call. The clonotype originates from a man aged 18 to 35 in good health. The CDR3 region is CASSLGYEQYF. The CDR3 nucleotides read TGTGCCAGCAGCTTGGGTTACGAGCAGTACTTC.